The rows below give T cell receptor beta chains drawn from one sample of a study of blood T cell repertoires in COVID-19. TCRdb keeps only in-frame clones here, not all; method: immunoSEQ multiplex PCR. In the table there are about 200,000 clones, more than 70% of which are singletons. Sequenced: peripheral blood. Receptors originate from a human donor in a cohort sampled during active COVID-19. The CDR3 runs from the conserved cysteine through the conserved F or W. The D gene is left open where the match is weak. Size values are once, few and many counts, or a class for expanded clones, and some rows have none.

v_gene: TRBV7-3
abundance: .
d_gene: TRBD2
j_gene: TRBJ2-7
CDR3aa: CASSLTSGGALTPYEQYF
CDR3nt: TGTGCCAGCAGCCTTACTAGCGGGGGGGCCTTGACCCCCTACGAGCAGTACTTC

v_gene: TRBV27
abundance: .
d_gene: TRBD1
j_gene: TRBJ2-5
CDR3aa: CASSLDRESETQYF
CDR3nt: TGTGCCAGCAGTTTGGACAGGGAATCGGAGACCCAGTACTTC

v_gene: TRBV5-1
abundance: .
d_gene: .
j_gene: TRBJ1-5
CDR3aa: CASSKSRDQPQHF
CDR3nt: TGCGCCAGCAGCAAGTCCCGGGATCAGCCCCAGCATTTT

v_gene: TRBV2
abundance: .
d_gene: .
j_gene: TRBJ1-2
CDR3aa: CASSESDDYGYTF
CDR3nt: TGTGCCAGCAGTGAAAGCGACGACTATGGCTACACCTTC

v_gene: TRBV9
abundance: .
d_gene: TRBD1
j_gene: TRBJ1-2
CDR3aa: CASSLTTGAGGYTF
CDR3nt: TGTGCCAGCAGCCTAACGACAGGGGCGGGTGGCTACACCTTC

v_gene: TRBV9
abundance: .
d_gene: .
j_gene: TRBJ1-1
CDR3aa: CASSVDLGGMNTEAFF
CDR3nt: TGTGCCAGCAGCGTAGATCTTGGAGGGATGAACACTGAAGCTTTCTTT

v_gene: TRBV7-3
abundance: .
d_gene: TRBD1
j_gene: TRBJ1-2
CDR3aa: CASSLTNTAGGYGYTF
CDR3nt: TGTGCCAGCAGCTTAACGAATACGGCAGGGGGCTATGGCTACACCTTC

v_gene: TRBV27
abundance: .
d_gene: TRBD1
j_gene: TRBJ1-1
CDR3aa: CASSPRTGAGTEAFF
CDR3nt: TGTGCCAGCAGTCCCCGGACAGGGGCGGGCACTGAAGCTTTCTTT

v_gene: TRBV28
abundance: .
d_gene: TRBD1
j_gene: TRBJ1-1
CDR3aa: CASSTPGQGIEAFF
CDR3nt: TGTGCCAGCAGTACCCCGGGACAGGGTATAGAAGCTTTCTTT

v_gene: TRBV5-1
abundance: few
d_gene: TRBD2
j_gene: TRBJ2-7
CDR3aa: CASSPSGSSYEQYF
CDR3nt: TGCGCCAGCAGTCCTAGCGGGAGTTCCTACGAGCAGTACTTC

v_gene: TRBV6-4
abundance: .
d_gene: TRBD2
j_gene: TRBJ2-1
CDR3aa: CASSRLAGEYEQFF
CDR3nt: TGTGCCAGCAGTCGACTAGCGGGAGAATATGAGCAGTTCTTC

v_gene: TRBV7-3
abundance: many
d_gene: .
j_gene: TRBJ2-7
CDR3aa: CASSPGVNTDEQYF
CDR3nt: TGTGCCAGCTCGCCAGGGGTTAATACGGACGAGCAGTACTTC

v_gene: TRBV5-4
abundance: .
d_gene: .
j_gene: TRBJ1-1
CDR3aa: CASSLSGVANTEAFF
CDR3nt: TGTGCCAGCAGCTTGTCCGGGGTGGCGAACACTGAAGCTTTCTTT

v_gene: TRBV6-6
abundance: .
d_gene: TRBD1
j_gene: TRBJ1-1
CDR3aa: CASRRQGSSTEAFF
CDR3nt: TGTGCCAGCAGGAGACAGGGTTCGAGCACTGAAGCTTTCTTT

v_gene: TRBV5-1
abundance: .
d_gene: .
j_gene: TRBJ1-4
CDR3aa: CASSAEGYGNEKLFF
CDR3nt: TGCGCCAGCAGCGCCGAGGGATACGGGAATGAAAAACTGTTTTTT

v_gene: TRBV7-6
abundance: .
d_gene: .
j_gene: TRBJ1-5
CDR3aa: CASSPVNSNQPQHF
CDR3nt: TGTGCCAGCAGCCCCGTAAATAGCAATCAGCCCCAGCATTTT

v_gene: TRBV5-5
abundance: .
d_gene: .
j_gene: TRBJ2-3
CDR3aa: CASRGAGTDTQYF
CDR3nt: TGTGCCAGCAGGGGGGCTGGCACAGATACGCAGTATTTT

v_gene: TRBV6-2/TRBV6-3
abundance: .
d_gene: TRBD1
j_gene: TRBJ2-4
CDR3aa: CASSPGTGVNIQYF
CDR3nt: TGTGCCAGCAGCCCCGGGACAGGGGTGAACATTCAGTACTTC

v_gene: TRBV23-1
abundance: .
d_gene: .
j_gene: TRBJ1-2
CDR3aa: CASSAEEKYGSYGYTF
CDR3nt: TGCGCCAGCAGCGCGGAAGAGAAGTACGGCTCTTATGGCTACACCTTC

v_gene: TRBV3-1/TRBV3-2
abundance: .
d_gene: .
j_gene: TRBJ1-2
CDR3aa: CASSQGFWETRSIGSAF
CDR3nt: TGTGCCAGCAGCCAGGGATTCTGGGAGACTCGTTCAATCGGATCGGCCTTC

v_gene: TRBV5-1
abundance: once
d_gene: .
j_gene: TRBJ1-1
CDR3aa: CASTSTGGNTEAFF
CDR3nt: TGCGCCAGCACCTCAACGGGAGGAAACACTGAAGCTTTCTTT

v_gene: TRBV20-1
abundance: .
d_gene: .
j_gene: TRBJ2-3
CDR3aa: CSASWVAGTDTQYF
CDR3nt: TGCAGTGCTAGTTGGGTAGCCGGCACAGATACGCAGTATTTT

v_gene: TRBV5-4
abundance: .
d_gene: .
j_gene: TRBJ1-1
CDR3aa: CASSSRTDWETEAFF
CDR3nt: TGTGCCAGCAGCAGCAGGACAGACTGGGAAACTGAAGCTTTCTTT

v_gene: TRBV11-3
abundance: few
d_gene: TRBD2
j_gene: TRBJ2-5
CDR3aa: CASSRGLAGGGETQYF
CDR3nt: TGTGCCAGCAGCCGAGGACTAGCGGGAGGCGGGGAGACCCAGTACTTC

v_gene: TRBV15
abundance: once
d_gene: TRBD1
j_gene: TRBJ1-1
CDR3aa: CATSRLHRGSAEAFF
CDR3nt: TGTGCCACCAGCAGACTACACAGGGGGAGCGCTGAAGCTTTCTTT

v_gene: TRBV9
abundance: .
d_gene: .
j_gene: TRBJ2-7
CDR3aa: CASSVAGTPNTYEQYF
CDR3nt: TGTGCCAGCAGCGTTGCCGGGACACCTAATACCTACGAGCAGTACTTC

v_gene: TRBV28
abundance: .
d_gene: TRBD1
j_gene: TRBJ2-7
CDR3aa: CASSLTGAPLYEQYF
CDR3nt: TGTGCCAGCAGTTTAACAGGGGCCCCCCTCTACGAGCAGTACTTC

v_gene: TRBV28
abundance: .
d_gene: .
j_gene: TRBJ2-5
CDR3aa: CASSSGLRVETQYF
CDR3nt: TGTGCCAGCAGTTCGGGACTCCGGGTCGAGACCCAGTACTTC

v_gene: TRBV5-4
abundance: .
d_gene: TRBD2
j_gene: TRBJ2-7
CDR3aa: CASSPAGGSGRYEQYF
CDR3nt: TGTGCCAGCAGCCCAGCGGGAGGTAGCGGGAGGTACGAGCAGTACTTC

v_gene: TRBV11-3
abundance: .
d_gene: TRBD2
j_gene: TRBJ2-1
CDR3aa: CASSLGLAGEQFF
CDR3nt: TGTGCCAGCAGCTTGGGACTAGCGGGTGAGCAGTTCTTC

v_gene: TRBV6-5
abundance: .
d_gene: .
j_gene: TRBJ2-5
CDR3aa: CASSLNTGYEETQYF
CDR3nt: TGTGCCAGCAGTTTAAATACGGGATATGAAGAGACCCAGTACTTC

v_gene: TRBV9
abundance: .
d_gene: .
j_gene: TRBJ2-5
CDR3aa: CASSVAGGNWETQYF
CDR3nt: TGTGCCAGCAGCGTAGCTGGGGGGAACTGGGAGACCCAGTACTTC

v_gene: TRBV25-1
abundance: once
d_gene: TRBD1
j_gene: TRBJ2-7
CDR3aa: CASSEYTWVDRGYEQYF
CDR3nt: TGTGCCAGCAGTGAATATACTTGGGTGGACAGGGGCTACGAGCAGTACTTC

v_gene: TRBV5-6
abundance: .
d_gene: .
j_gene: TRBJ2-1
CDR3aa: CASSLGNSQFF
CDR3nt: TGTGCCAGCAGCTTGGGTAATAGTCAGTTCTTC

v_gene: TRBV2
abundance: .
d_gene: TRBD2
j_gene: TRBJ2-7
CDR3aa: CASRPGLAPHFSYEQYF
CDR3nt: TGTGCCAGCAGACCCGGACTAGCGCCCCACTTCTCCTACGAGCAGTACTTC

v_gene: TRBV7-8
abundance: .
d_gene: TRBD1
j_gene: TRBJ1-1
CDR3aa: CASSRTGDTEAFF
CDR3nt: TGTGCCAGCTCCCGGACAGGGGACACTGAAGCTTTCTTT

v_gene: TRBV5-1
abundance: .
d_gene: TRBD2
j_gene: TRBJ2-1
CDR3aa: CASSLVPSGGPNEQFF
CDR3nt: TGCGCCAGCAGCTTAGTACCCAGCGGGGGCCCCAATGAGCAGTTCTTC

v_gene: TRBV2
abundance: .
d_gene: TRBD1
j_gene: TRBJ2-3
CDR3aa: CASRLTTGADTQYF
CDR3nt: TGTGCCAGCAGATTAACGACAGGGGCAGATACGCAGTATTTT

v_gene: TRBV25-1
abundance: .
d_gene: .
j_gene: TRBJ1-4
CDR3aa: CATRGSTNEKLFF
CDR3nt: TGTGCCACCCGGGGGTCAACTAATGAAAAACTGTTTTTT

v_gene: TRBV5-5
abundance: .
d_gene: .
j_gene: TRBJ1-5
CDR3aa: CASSLGGTSVYSNQPQHF
CDR3nt: TGTGCCAGCAGCCTGGGGGGGACATCCGTCTATAGCAATCAGCCCCAGCATTTT

v_gene: TRBV28
abundance: .
d_gene: TRBD1
j_gene: TRBJ1-2
CDR3aa: CAIRDRANYGYTF
CDR3nt: TGTGCCATAAGGGACAGGGCTAACTATGGCTACACCTTC

v_gene: TRBV6-5
abundance: .
d_gene: .
j_gene: TRBJ2-6
CDR3aa: CASSSIRASGANVLTF
CDR3nt: TGTGCCAGCAGTTCCATCAGGGCCTCTGGGGCCAACGTCCTGACTTTC

v_gene: TRBV19
abundance: .
d_gene: .
j_gene: TRBJ1-2
CDR3aa: CASSLSTGYGYTF
CDR3nt: TGTGCCAGTAGTTTATCGACAGGCTATGGCTACACCTTC